Presented here are 10 T cell receptor beta chains from one specimen sequenced in a study of CD8 T cells in Susac syndrome. An amount of RNA that ranged from 0.5 to 1 ug was reverse transcribed with random hexamers. A single record per CDR3 protein comes from TCRdb applying MiXCR to the immunoSEQ multiplex PCR reads. The table has hundreds of thousands of distinct CDR3 sequences, 85% seen once; the top ten hold around 0.12%. The sequenced material came from CD8+ T cells from PBMCs. Every receptor here comes from a human donor with multiple sclerosis.

V and J are TRBV28 and TRBJ2-7; 16 positions agree with TRBD2. V lost 1 base, J lost 7 bases, and 10 bases stayed unmatched. Germline V CDR1 and CDR2: MDHEN, SYDVKM. The CDR3 runs to 18 residues. CDR3 DNA sequence: TGTGCCAGCAGTTTATTTGGGACTAGCGGGAGGGCCTTTAAGGAGCAGTACTTC. Residues: CASSLFGTSGRAFKEQYF.

A few counts support this clonotype. V gene TRBV4-1 combines with J gene TRBJ1-4; TRBD1 might be the D (5 bases). V gave up 0 bases and J gave up 4 bases, with 9 bases separating them. This CDR3 contains 15 residues. The germline gives CDR1 MGHRA, CDR2 YSYEKL. The CDR3 coding sequence is TGCGCCAGCAGCCAAGATTTCGACAGTAATGAAAAACTGTTTTTT. Residues: CASSQDFDSNEKLFF.

J is TRBJ2-3 and V is TRBV6-1; a weak D match, TRBD1 (5 bases). Trimming pared 5 bases from V and 5 bases from J, leaving 14 bases between. CDR1 is MNHNS, CDR2 SASEGT, per germline. This CDR3 has 14 amino acids. In nucleotides, the CDR3 is TGTGCCAGCAGTCGCCGACAGTATGGAGATACGCAGTATTTT. Translating gives CASSRRQYGDTQYF.

This clonotype appeared a few times. The chain combines TRBV12-3 or TRBV12-4 with TRBJ2-7, with TRBD1 matching 10 bases. The CDR3 is made up of 14 amino acids. The junction had 4 bases not matched to a gene; V was cut back by 5 bases and J by 3 bases. The CDR3 here is CASSHRDRGYEQYF. Written as DNA, the CDR3 is TGTGCCAGCAGTCACCGGGACAGGGGCTACGAGCAGTACTTC.

The CDR3 DNA reads as TGCAGTGCTAGAGATTGGTCGGAACTTACGGGGGGCACTGAAGCTTTCTTT. Encoded protein: CSARDWSELTGGTEAFF. V usage is TRBV20-1 and J usage is TRBJ1-1, with D maybe TRBD1 (5 bases). The CDR3 runs 17 residues. Germline V CDR1 and CDR2: DFQATT, SNEGSKA (reference sequence). Trimming took 0 bases from V and 4 from J, leaving 21 bases between them.

The chain carries TRBV7-2 and TRBJ1-2; D perhaps matches TRBD1 (5 bases). The ends were cut back, 4 bases at V and 0 bases at J, with 12 bases in the middle. The CDR3 has 15 amino acids. CDR1 is SGHTA and CDR2 is FQGNSA in the germline V gene. As DNA, the CDR3 is TGTGCCAGCAGCTCGGAGACAGAAGCTAACTATGGCTACACCTTC. Translating it yields CASSSETEANYGYTF.

The chain recombines TRBV12-3 or TRBV12-4 with TRBJ1-3, with D unresolved. Trimming removed 4 bases at V and 3 bases at J, with 10 bases between. The CDR3 spans 14 residues. CDR3 DNA sequence: TGTGCCAGCAGTTATGGGCTGAGTGGAAACACCATATATTTT. Amino acid sequence: CASSYGLSGNTIYF.

The rearrangement uses TRBV4-1 and TRBJ1-4; 10 bases align to TRBD1. The junction had 9 bases not matched to a gene; V was cut back by 1 base and J by 10 bases. Germline CDR1 MGHRA, CDR2 YSYEKL. The CDR3 extends over 16 amino acids. In nucleotides, the CDR3 is TGCGCCAGCAGCCAAGCGCGGGACAGGGGCGATGGAAAACTGTTTTTT. Translating it yields CASSQARDRGDGKLFF.

This chain links TRBV6-1 with TRBJ2-7, with 9 bases identical to TRBD1. Trimming removed 6 bases from V and 3 bases from J; junction bases left unmatched: 6. This CDR3 region has 14 residues. Germline loops: CDR1 MNHNS, CDR2 SASEGT. The CDR3 DNA is TGTGCCAGCAGACCGGGACAGGGATACTACGAGCAGTACTTC. It translates to CASRPGQGYYEQYF.

This chain joins TRBV24-1 and TRBJ2-3; weak D call: TRBD1 (5 bases). Germline V gives CDR1 KGHDR, CDR2 SFDVKD. Trimming removed 5 bases from V and 7 bases from J, with 12 bases in between. This CDR3 contains 13 residues. This CDR3 reads CATSGGATNTQYF. DNA of the CDR3: TGTGCCACCAGTGGTGGGGCCACTAATACGCAGTATTTT.